The 9 T cell receptor beta chains in this list originate from one sample, sequenced in a study of blood T cell repertoires in COVID-19. Method: immunoSEQ multiplex PCR; TCRdb's copy keeps in-frame clones and lacks some. The data show 150,000 to 200,000 clones, almost 80% seen once. Sequencing was performed on peripheral blood. These TCRs come from a man aged 60 to 75 with active or convalescent COVID-19.

The chain uses TRBV18 and TRBJ2-1, with a weak D call TRBD1 (6 bases). The germline V gene has CDR1 KGHSH and CDR2 LQKENI. The V and J ends lost 3 bases and 3 bases respectively, with 12 bases between them. The CDR3 runs 15 residues. CDR3 protein: CASSPGRDNYNEQFF. The CDR3 bases are TGTGCCAGCTCACCCGGCCGGGACAACTACAATGAGCAGTTCTTC.

The DNA for the CDR3 is TGTGCCAGCAGTTTACGTTCCCTAGCGGGGACCGGGGAGCTGTTTTTT. As protein: CASSLRSLAGTGELFF. The V call is TRBV27, the J call TRBJ2-2, with 9 bases aligning to TRBD2. Trimming took 2 bases from V and 5 from J; bases not matched to a gene: 6. Germline V gene lookup returns CDR1 MNHEY and CDR2 SMNVEV (reference sequence). This CDR3 has 16 amino acids.

The rearrangement joins TRBV3-1 (or the pseudogene TRBV3-2) to TRBJ1-6, with unresolved D. The CDR3 length is 12 residues. Germline lookup yields CDR1 LGHDT and CDR2 YNNKEL (reference sequence). Trimming left V 4 bases short and J 8 bases short, with 6 bases between. The DNA of the CDR3 is TGTGCCAGCAGCCGTTTAGATTCACCCCTCCACTTT. Amino acids: CASSRLDSPLHF.

V is TRBV5-6 and J is TRBJ1-2; a weak D match, TRBD1 (6 bases). Germline-derived CDR1 and CDR2 are SGHDT and YYEEEE. CDR3 length: 15 residues. V gave up 4 bases and J gave up 0 bases, with 13 bases separating them. The CDR3 region is CASSPVGGANYGYTF. The DNA of the CDR3 is TGTGCCAGCAGCCCAGTAGGGGGAGCTAACTATGGCTACACCTTC.

This chain uses TRBV4-1 with TRBJ2-1; D remains ambiguous. Trimming took off 1 base at V and 5 bases at J, with 6 bases between the two ends. CDR3 length: 13 amino acids. Looked up from germline, CDR1 is MGHRA and CDR2 is YSYEKL. The CDR3 sequence is CASSQGRDNEQFF. The CDR3 nucleotides are TGCGCCAGCAGCCAAGGCCGGGACAATGAGCAGTTCTTC.

This clone appeared a few times. This chain joins TRBV4-2 and TRBJ2-2, with 8 bases identical to TRBD2. CDR1 and CDR2 (germline): LGHNA, YNFKEQ. There are 17 residues in the CDR3. Trimming took 0 bases from V and 7 from J; bases not matched to a gene: 10. DNA of the CDR3: TGTGCCAGCAGCCAAGAATCACTAGCGGCCTTCGGCGGGGAGCTGTTTTTT. Its translation: CASSQESLAAFGGELFF.

The chain employs TRBV9 and TRBJ2-2; 9 nucleotides line up with TRBD2. Looked up from germline, CDR1 is SGDLS and CDR2 is YYNGEE. Trimming cost V 4 bases and J 0 bases; bases outside gene matches: 13. The CDR3 is 19 residues long. The CDR3 protein is CASSPPGGIAGANTGELFF. The DNA of the CDR3 is TGTGCCAGCAGCCCGCCTGGGGGGATAGCGGGGGCGAACACCGGGGAGCTGTTTTTT.

This clone has only one observation. The V call is TRBV11-2, the J call TRBJ2-1; a possible D gene is TRBD2 (6 bases). The germline V and J ends were trimmed by 1 base and 2 bases, with 9 bases remaining between them. This CDR3 contains 15 residues. Looked up from germline, CDR1 is SGHAT and CDR2 is FQNNGV. CDR3 sequence reads: CASSLAGSTYNEQFF. The DNA of the CDR3 is TGTGCCAGCAGCTTAGCCGGGAGCACCTACAATGAGCAGTTCTTC.

The chain links TRBV29-1 to TRBJ2-3, with D maybe TRBD1 (5 bases). The V gene's germline CDR1 is SQVTM and CDR2 ANQGSEA. V gave up 3 bases and J gave up 1 base, with 5 bases separating them. The CDR3 consists of 12 residues. CDR3 residues: CSVETGTDTQYF. CDR3 sequence (DNA): TGCAGCGTTGAGACAGGCACAGATACGCAGTATTTT.